This TCR beta chain stems from a study of cytomegalovirus exposure and HLA in healthy donors. PCR employed 60 Vbeta and 13 Jbeta primers. TCRdb's table, derived via immunoSEQ multiplex PCR, lists solely in-frame clones and lacks some. The table records 100,000 to 150,000 clones, approximately 87% of them present only once. This TCR came from a man between 18 and 35 years old in good health and CMV-seropositive. The source material was PBMCs.

The DNA of the CDR3 is TGCGCCAGCAGCCTTCCGGGGGAAGATACGCAGTATTTT. Amino acids: CASSLPGEDTQYF. The chain recombines TRBV4-1 with TRBJ2-3; a weak D match, TRBD2 (6 bases). Germline V gene data show CDR1 as MGHRA and CDR2 as YSYEKL. The CDR3 is 13 residues long. V was cut by 4 bases and J by 5 bases, with 10 bases left in between.